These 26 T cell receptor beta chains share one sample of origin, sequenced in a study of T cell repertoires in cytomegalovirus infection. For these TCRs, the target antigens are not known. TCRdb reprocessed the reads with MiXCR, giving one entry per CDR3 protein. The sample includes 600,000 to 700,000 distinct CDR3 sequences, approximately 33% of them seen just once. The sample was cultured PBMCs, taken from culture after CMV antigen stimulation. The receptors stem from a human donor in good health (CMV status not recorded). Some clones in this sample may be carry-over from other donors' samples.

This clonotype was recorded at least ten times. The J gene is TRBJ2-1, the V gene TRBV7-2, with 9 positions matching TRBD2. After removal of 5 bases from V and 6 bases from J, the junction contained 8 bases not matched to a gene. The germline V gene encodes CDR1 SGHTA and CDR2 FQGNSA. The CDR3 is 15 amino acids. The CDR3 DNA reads TGTGCCAGCAGCCGAGAGCGGGGGGCCCGCAATGAGCAGTTCTTC. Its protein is CASSRERGARNEQFF.

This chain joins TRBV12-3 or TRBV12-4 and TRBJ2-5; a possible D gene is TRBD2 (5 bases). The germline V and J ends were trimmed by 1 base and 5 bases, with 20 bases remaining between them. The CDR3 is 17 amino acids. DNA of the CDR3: TGTGCCAGCAGTTTAGACGAAGGGCCGGAGGAGGAGGAGACCCAGTACTTC. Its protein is CASSLDEGPEEEETQYF.

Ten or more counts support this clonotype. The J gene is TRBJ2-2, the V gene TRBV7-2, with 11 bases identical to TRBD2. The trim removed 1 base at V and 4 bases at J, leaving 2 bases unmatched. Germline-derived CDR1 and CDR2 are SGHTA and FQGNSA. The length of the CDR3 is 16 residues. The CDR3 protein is CASSLELAGVTGELFF. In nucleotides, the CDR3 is TGTGCCAGCAGCTTAGAACTAGCGGGAGTCACCGGGGAGCTGTTTTTT. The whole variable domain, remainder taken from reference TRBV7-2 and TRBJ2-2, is GAGVSQSPSNKVTEKGKDVELRCDPISGHTALYWYRQSLGQGLEFLIYFQGNSAPDKSGLPSDRFSAERTGGSVSTLTIQRTQQEDSAVYLCASSLELAGVTGELFFGEGSRLTVL.

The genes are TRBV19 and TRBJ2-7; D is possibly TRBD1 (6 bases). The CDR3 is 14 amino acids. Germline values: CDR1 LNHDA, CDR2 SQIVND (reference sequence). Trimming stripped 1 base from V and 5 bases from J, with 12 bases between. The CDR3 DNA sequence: TGTGCCAGTAGTATAGGTTCCCCAGGGGACGAGCAGTACTTC. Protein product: CASSIGSPGDEQYF.

The CDR3 sequence: CASSLEGGGKDTQYF. The DNA of the CDR3 is TGTGCCAGCAGCTTGGAGGGAGGGGGCAAAGATACGCAGTATTTT. The gene calls are TRBV7-9 and TRBJ2-3; D is possibly TRBD1 or TRBD2 (7 bases each). Germline V gene lookup returns CDR1 SEHNR and CDR2 FQNEAQ (reference sequence). V was trimmed by 3 bases and J by 5 bases, leaving 15 bases between them. The CDR3 is made up of 15 amino acids.

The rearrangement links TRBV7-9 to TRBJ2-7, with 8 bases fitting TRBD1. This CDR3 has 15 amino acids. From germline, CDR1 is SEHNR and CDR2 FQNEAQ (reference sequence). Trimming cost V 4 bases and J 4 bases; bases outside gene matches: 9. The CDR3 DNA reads TGTGCCAGCAGCTCAGGACAGGGTGTCGGATACGAGCAGTACTTC. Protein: CASSSGQGVGYEQYF.

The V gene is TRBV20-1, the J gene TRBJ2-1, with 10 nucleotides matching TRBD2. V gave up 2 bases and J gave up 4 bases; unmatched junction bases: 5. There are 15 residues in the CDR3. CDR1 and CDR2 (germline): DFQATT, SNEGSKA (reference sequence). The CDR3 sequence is CSARLAGGGYNEQFF. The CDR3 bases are TGCAGTGCTAGATTAGCGGGAGGCGGGTACAATGAGCAGTTCTTC.

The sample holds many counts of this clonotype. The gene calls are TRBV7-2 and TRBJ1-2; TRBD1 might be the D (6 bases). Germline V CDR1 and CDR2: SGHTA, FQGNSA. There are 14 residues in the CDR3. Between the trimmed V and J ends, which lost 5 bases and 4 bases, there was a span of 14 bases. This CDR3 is CASSNQGSPYGYTF. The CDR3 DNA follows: TGTGCCAGCAGCAACCAGGGGTCCCCCTATGGCTACACCTTC.

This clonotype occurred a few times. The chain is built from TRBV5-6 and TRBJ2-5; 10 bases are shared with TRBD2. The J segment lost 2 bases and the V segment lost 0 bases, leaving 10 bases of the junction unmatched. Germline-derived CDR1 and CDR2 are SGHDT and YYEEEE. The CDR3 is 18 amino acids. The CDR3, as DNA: TGTGCCAGCAGCTTGGTACTAGCGGGATCCCCAAGACAAGAGACCCAGTACTTC. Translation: CASSLVLAGSPRQETQYF.

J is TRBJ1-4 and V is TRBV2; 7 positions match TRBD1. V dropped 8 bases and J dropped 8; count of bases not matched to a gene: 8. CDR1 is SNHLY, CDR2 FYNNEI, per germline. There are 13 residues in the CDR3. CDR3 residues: CASLTGVGEKLFF. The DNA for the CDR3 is TGTGCCAGCCTTACAGGGGTAGGCGAAAAACTGTTTTTT.

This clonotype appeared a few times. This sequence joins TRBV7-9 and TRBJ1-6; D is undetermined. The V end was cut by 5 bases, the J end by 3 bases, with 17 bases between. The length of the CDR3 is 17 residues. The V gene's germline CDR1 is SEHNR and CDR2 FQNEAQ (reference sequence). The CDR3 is CASSPLSHEYYNSPLHF. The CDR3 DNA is TGTGCCAGCAGCCCACTCTCGCACGAATACTATAATTCACCCCTCCACTTT.

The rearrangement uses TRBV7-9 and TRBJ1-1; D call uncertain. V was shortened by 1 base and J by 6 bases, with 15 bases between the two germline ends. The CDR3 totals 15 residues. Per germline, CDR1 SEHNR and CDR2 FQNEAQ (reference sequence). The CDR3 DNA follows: TGTGCCAGCAGCTTAGTGGGCCGACCGATGGCTGAAGCTTTCTTT. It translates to CASSLVGRPMAEAFF.

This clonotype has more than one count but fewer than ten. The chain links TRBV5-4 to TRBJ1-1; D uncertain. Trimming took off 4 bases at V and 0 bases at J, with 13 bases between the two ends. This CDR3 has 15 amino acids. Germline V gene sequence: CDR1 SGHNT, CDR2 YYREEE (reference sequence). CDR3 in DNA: TGTGCCAGCAGCCCTGGCGGGCATATGAACACTGAAGCTTTCTTT. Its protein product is CASSPGGHMNTEAFF. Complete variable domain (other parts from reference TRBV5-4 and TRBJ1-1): ETGVTQSPTHLIKTRGQQVTLRCSSQSGHNTVSWYQQALGQGPQFIFQYYREEENGRGNFPPRFSGLQFPNYSSELNVNALELDDSALYLCASSPGGHMNTEAFFGQGTRLTVV.

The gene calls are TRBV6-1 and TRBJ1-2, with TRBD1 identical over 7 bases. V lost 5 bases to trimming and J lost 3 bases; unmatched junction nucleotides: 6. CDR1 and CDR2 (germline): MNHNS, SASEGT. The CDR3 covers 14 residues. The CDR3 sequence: CASSRGRGDYGYTF. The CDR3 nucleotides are TGTGCCAGCAGTAGGGGGCGGGGTGACTATGGCTACACCTTC.

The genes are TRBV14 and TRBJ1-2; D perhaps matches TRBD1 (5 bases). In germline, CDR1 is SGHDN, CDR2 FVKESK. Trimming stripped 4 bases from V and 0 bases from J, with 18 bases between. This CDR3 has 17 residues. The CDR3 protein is CASSPWGSDQANYGYTF. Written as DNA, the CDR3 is TGTGCCAGCAGCCCCTGGGGCAGCGATCAAGCTAACTATGGCTACACCTTC.

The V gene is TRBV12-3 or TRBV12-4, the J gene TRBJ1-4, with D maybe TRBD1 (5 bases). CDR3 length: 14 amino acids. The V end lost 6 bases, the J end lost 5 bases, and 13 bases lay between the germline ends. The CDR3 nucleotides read TGTGCCAGCAGGGCGGGACGGCGAAATGAAAAACTGTTTTTT. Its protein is CASRAGRRNEKLFF.

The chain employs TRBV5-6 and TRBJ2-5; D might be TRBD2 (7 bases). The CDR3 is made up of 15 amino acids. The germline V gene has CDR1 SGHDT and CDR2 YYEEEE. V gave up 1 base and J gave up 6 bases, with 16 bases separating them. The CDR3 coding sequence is TGTGCCAGCAGCTTGATGTGGGGGGGCGCGAAGACCCAGTACTTC. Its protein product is CASSLMWGGAKTQYF.

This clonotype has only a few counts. The CDR3: CASSSIRGGYNEQFF. CDR3 sequence (DNA): TGTGCCAGCAGCTCGATACGCGGGGGGTACAATGAGCAGTTCTTC. The chain joins TRBV11-2 to TRBJ2-1; 8 positions agree with TRBD2. Germline assignment: CDR1 SGHAT and CDR2 FQNNGV. V shed 4 bases and J 4 bases; nucleotides not matched to a gene: 6. This CDR3 has 15 residues. Based on the CDR3 plus reference TRBV11-2 and TRBJ2-1, the full variable domain is EAGVAQSPRYKIIEKRQSVAFWCNPISGHATLYWYQQILGQGPKLLIQFQNNGVVDDSQLPKDRFSAERLKGVDSTLKIQPAKLEDSAVYLCASSSIRGGYNEQFFGPGTRLTVL.

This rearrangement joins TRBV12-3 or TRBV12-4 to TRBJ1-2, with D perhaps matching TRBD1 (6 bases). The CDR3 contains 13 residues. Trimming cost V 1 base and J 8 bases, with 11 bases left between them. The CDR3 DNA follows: TGTGCCAGCAGTTTAGTTTTACAGGGCGGCTACACCTTC. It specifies CASSLVLQGGYTF.

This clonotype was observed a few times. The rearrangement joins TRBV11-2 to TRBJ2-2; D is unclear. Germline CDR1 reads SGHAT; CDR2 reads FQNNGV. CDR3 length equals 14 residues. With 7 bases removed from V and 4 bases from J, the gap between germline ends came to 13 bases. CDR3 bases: TGTGCCAGCACCACATGGGCTGTCACCGGGGAGCTGTTTTTT. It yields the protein CASTTWAVTGELFF.

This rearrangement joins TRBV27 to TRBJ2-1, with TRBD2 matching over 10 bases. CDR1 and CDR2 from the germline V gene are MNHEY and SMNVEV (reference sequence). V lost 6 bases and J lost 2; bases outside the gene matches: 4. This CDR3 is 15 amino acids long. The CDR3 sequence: CASSSLAGAYNEQFF. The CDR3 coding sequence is TGTGCCAGCAGCTCTCTAGCGGGAGCCTACAATGAGCAGTTCTTC.

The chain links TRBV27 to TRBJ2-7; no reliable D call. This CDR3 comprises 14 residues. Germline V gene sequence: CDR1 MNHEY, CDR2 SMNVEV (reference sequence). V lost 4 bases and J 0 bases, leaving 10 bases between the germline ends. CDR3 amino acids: CASSWASSSYEQYF. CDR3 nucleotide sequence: TGTGCCAGCAGTTGGGCTTCCAGCTCCTACGAGCAGTACTTC.

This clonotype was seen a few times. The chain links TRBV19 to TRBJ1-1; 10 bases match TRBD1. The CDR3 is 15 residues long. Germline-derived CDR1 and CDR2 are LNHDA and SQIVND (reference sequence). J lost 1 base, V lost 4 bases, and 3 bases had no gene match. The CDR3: CASSTRTGGNTEAFF. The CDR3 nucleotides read TGTGCCAGTAGTACCCGGACAGGGGGGAACACTGAAGCTTTCTTT.

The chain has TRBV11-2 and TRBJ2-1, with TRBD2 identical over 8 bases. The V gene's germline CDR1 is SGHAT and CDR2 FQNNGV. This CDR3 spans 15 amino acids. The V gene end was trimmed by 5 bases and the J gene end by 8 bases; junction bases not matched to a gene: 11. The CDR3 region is CASSPGVAGMYEQFF. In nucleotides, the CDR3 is TGTGCCAGCAGCCCCGGGGTAGCGGGAATGTATGAGCAGTTCTTC.

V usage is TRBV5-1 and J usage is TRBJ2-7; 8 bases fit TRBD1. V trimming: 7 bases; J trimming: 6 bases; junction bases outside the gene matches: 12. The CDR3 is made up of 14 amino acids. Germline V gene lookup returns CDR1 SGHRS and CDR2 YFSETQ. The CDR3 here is CASGQTGDGGEQYF. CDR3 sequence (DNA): TGCGCCAGCGGACAGACAGGGGATGGAGGCGAGCAGTACTTC.

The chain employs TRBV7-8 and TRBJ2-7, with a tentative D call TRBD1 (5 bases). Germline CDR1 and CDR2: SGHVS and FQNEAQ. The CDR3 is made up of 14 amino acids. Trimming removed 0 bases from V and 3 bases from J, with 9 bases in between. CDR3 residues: CASSLAWQGYEQYF. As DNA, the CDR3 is TGTGCCAGCAGCTTAGCGTGGCAGGGCTACGAGCAGTACTTC.